The 7 T cell receptor beta chains below all came from one sample that was sequenced in a study of radiation and T cells in renal cell carcinoma. As for time point: blood 4 weeks post-SBRT, at nephrectomy. The treatment is: 15 Gy SBRT to primary tumor, nephrectomy 4 weeks later. TCRdb's copy holds only in-frame clones and misses some; the assay was immunoSEQ multiplex PCR. The sample lists approximately 90,000 clones; around 81% were seen once. This sample comprised blood, obtained from a patient whose treatment included radiotherapy and nephrectomy. These receptors all stem from a man over 45 with renal cell carcinoma.

The chain uses TRBV5-1 and TRBJ2-1, with unresolved D. The V and J ends lost 4 bases and 1 base respectively, with 12 bases between them. The CDR3 loop spans 15 amino acids. CDR1 is SGHRS and CDR2 is YFSETQ in the germline V gene. The CDR3 DNA follows: TGCGCCAGCAGCCCGCGAACATCTTCCTACAATGAGCAGTTCTTC. Amino acids: CASSPRTSSYNEQFF.

V is TRBV7-8 and J is TRBJ2-7; TRBD2 might be the D (5 bases). CDR3 length: 12 residues. Germline V gene lookup returns CDR1 SGHVS and CDR2 FQNEAQ. With 5 bases removed from V and 5 bases from J, the gap between germline ends came to 10 bases. CDR3 protein: CASSPGVDEQYF. Written as DNA, the CDR3 is TGTGCCAGCAGCCCCGGGGTCGACGAGCAGTACTTC.

The chain uses TRBV9 and TRBJ2-7, with D perhaps matching TRBD2 (5 bases). CDR3 length: 14 residues. Germline CDR1 SGDLS, CDR2 YYNGEE. V was clipped by 5 bases and J by 6 bases, with 18 bases between them. The CDR3 DNA is TGTGCCAGCAGTGCCTGGGGAGAACGGGGCGAGCAGTACTTC. Translation: CASSAWGERGEQYF.

The chain combines TRBV14 with TRBJ2-1, with 8 nucleotides matching TRBD2. The trim removed 6 bases at V and 6 bases at J, leaving 4 bases unmatched. The CDR3 has 13 amino acids. From germline, CDR1 is SGHDN and CDR2 FVKESK. The CDR3 sequence is CASSPGTSNEQFF. Here the CDR3 DNA reads TGTGCCAGCAGTCCCGGGACTAGCAATGAGCAGTTCTTC.

J is TRBJ2-7 and V is TRBV4-1; D may be TRBD2 (6 bases). V dropped 0 bases and J dropped 1 base, with 22 bases sitting between them. Germline loops: CDR1 MGHRA, CDR2 YSYEKL. There are 19 residues in the CDR3. CDR3 protein: CASSQEPPVGRGTSYEQYF. CDR3 nucleotide sequence: TGCGCCAGCAGCCAAGAACCCCCGGTTGGGCGGGGAACATCCTACGAGCAGTACTTC.

J is TRBJ2-1 and V is TRBV5-1; the D call may be TRBD1 or TRBD2 (5 bases each). Trimming pared 10 bases from V and 7 bases from J, leaving 21 bases between. The length of the CDR3 is 14 residues. Germline CDR1 and CDR2: SGHRS and YFSETQ. This CDR3 is CASRLSGPINEQFF. In DNA form, the CDR3 reads TGCGCCTCCCGGCTCTCGGGACCGATAAATGAGCAGTTCTTC.

This sequence joins TRBV5-1 and TRBJ2-2, with D possibly being TRBD2 (6 bases). With 7 bases removed from V and 0 bases from J, the gap between germline ends came to 10 bases. Looked up from germline, CDR1 is SGHRS and CDR2 is YFSETQ. There are 14 residues in the CDR3. The DNA of the CDR3 is TGCGCCAGCTCGGCGGGGACGAACACCGGGGAGCTGTTTTTT. Translated: CASSAGTNTGELFF. Complete variable domain (other parts from reference TRBV5-1 and TRBJ2-2): KAGVTQTPRYLIKTRGQQVTLSCSPISGHRSVSWYQQTPGQGLQFLFEYFSETQRNKGNFPGRFSGRQFSNSRSEMNVSTLELGDSALYLCASSAGTNTGELFFGEGSRLTVL.